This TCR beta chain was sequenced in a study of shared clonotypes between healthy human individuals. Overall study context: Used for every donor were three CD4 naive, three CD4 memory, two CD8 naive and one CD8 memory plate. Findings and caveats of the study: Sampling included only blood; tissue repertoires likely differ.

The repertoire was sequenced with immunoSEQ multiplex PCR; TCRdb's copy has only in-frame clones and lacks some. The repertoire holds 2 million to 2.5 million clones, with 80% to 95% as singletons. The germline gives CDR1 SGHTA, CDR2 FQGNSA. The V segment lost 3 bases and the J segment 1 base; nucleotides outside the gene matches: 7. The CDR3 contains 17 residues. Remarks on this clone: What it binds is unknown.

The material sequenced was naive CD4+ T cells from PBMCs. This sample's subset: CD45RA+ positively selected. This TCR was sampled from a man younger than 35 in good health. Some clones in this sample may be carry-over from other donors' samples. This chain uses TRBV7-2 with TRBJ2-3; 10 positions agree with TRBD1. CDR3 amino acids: CASSFRGQGVGTDTQYF. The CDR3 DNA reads TGTGCCAGCAGCTTCCGAGGACAGGGGGTAGGCACAGATACGCAGTATTTT.